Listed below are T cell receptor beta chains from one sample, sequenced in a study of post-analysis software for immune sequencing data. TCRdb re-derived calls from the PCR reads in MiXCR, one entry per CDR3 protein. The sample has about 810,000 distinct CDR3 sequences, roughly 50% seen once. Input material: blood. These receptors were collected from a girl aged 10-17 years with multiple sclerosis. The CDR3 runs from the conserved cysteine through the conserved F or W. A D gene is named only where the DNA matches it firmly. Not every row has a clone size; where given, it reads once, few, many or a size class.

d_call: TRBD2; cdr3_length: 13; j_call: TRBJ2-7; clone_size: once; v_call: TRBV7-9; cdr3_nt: TGTGCCAGCAGCGCACCGCGGGGGTTCGAGCAGTACTTC; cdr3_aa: CASSAPRGFEQYF
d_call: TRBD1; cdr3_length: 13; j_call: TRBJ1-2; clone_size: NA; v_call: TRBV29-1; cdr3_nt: TGCAGCGGGACAGGGGGATGGGGCTATGGCTACACCTTC; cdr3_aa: CSGTGGWGYGYTF
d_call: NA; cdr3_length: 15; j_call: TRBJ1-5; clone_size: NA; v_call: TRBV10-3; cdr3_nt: TGTGCCATCAGTGAGTCTCGGGTGGGGAATCAGCCCCAGCATTTT; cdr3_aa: CAISESRVGNQPQHF
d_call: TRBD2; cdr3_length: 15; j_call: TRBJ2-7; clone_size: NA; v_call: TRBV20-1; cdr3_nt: TGCAGTGCTACAGCCGGGACTAGCGGGGGGAACGAGCAGTACTTC; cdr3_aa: CSATAGTSGGNEQYF
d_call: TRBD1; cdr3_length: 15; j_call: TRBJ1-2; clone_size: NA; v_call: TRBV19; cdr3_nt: TGTGCCAGTACCATTTGGACAGGATCCAACTATGGCTACACCTTC; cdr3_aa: CASTIWTGSNYGYTF
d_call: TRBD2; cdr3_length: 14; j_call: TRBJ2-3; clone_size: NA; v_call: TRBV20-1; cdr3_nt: TGCAGTGCTCGGCTAGCGGGGCTCACAGATACGCAGTATTTT; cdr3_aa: CSARLAGLTDTQYF
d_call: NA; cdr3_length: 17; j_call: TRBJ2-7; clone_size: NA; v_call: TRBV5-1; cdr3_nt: TGCGCCAGCAGCTTACCCCACGGGAGGACAGGGCCGTCCGAGCAGTACTTC; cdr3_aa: CASSLPHGRTGPSEQYF
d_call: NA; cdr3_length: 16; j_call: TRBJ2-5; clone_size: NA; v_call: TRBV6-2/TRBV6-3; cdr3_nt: TGTGCCAGCCGACGCCCAAGGACTCAGTACCAAGAGACCCAGTACTTC; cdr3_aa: CASRRPRTQYQETQYF
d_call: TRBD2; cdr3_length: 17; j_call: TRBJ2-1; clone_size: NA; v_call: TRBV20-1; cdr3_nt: TGCAGTGCTAGAGATGCTACCGGGACTAGCGGAAACAATGAGCAGTTCTTC; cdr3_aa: CSARDATGTSGNNEQFF
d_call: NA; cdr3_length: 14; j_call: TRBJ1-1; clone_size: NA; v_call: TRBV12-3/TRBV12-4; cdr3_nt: TGTGCCAGCAGTACGTTCCAGGGTGCCACTGAAGCTTTCTTT; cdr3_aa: CASSTFQGATEAFF
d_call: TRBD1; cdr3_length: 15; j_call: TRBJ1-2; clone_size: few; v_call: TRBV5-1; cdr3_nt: TGCGCCAGCAGCCCCGGGACAGTCTTCCTCTATGGCTACACCTTC; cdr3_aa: CASSPGTVFLYGYTF
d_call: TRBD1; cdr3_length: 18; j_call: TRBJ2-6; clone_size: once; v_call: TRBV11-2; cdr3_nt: TGTGCCAGCAGCTTACCAGGGGGCGTTAGCTCTGGGGCCAACGTCCTGACTTTC; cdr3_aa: CASSLPGGVSSGANVLTF
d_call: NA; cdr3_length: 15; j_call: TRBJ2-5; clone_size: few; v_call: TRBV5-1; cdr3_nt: TGCGCCAGCAGCTTGAAGTGGGGCCTCCAAGAGACCCAGTACTTC; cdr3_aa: CASSLKWGLQETQYF
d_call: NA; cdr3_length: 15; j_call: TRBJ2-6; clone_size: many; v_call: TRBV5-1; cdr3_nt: TGTGCCAGCAGCTTATCGGGTTCTGGGGCCAACGTCCTGACTTTC; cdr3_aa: CASSLSGSGANVLTF
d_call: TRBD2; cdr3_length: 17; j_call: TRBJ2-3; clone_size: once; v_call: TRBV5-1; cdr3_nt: TGCGCCAGCAGCCAAGCCCTCCGCGGGAGTAGCACAGATACGCAGTATTTT; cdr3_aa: CASSQALRGSSTDTQYF
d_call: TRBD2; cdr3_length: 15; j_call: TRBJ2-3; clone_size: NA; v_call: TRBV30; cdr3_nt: TGTGCCTGGAGTTTCGGGCGGGGGTTCACAGATACGCAGTATTTT; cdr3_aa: CAWSFGRGFTDTQYF
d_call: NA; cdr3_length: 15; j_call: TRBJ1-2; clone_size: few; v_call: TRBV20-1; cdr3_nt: TGCAGTGCTAGAGATAACGAGGGGGGTGACTATGGCTACACCTTC; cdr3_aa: CSARDNEGGDYGYTF